Given below is one T cell receptor beta chain in context. In this sample, this clone turned up once. Its binding antigen is unknown. Nothing much larger sits one base from this clone, and base qualities are not available. Clipping removes 1 base from V and 8 bases from J, with 3 as the unmatched junction base count. From its cysteine to its phenylalanine, the CDR3 spans 13 amino acids. The read is trimmed to its CDR3 DNA, 39 bases read in frame from base 1. As encoded in the germline V gene, CDR1 is SGHRS while CDR2 is YFSETQ. TCRbeta CDR3 regions were amplified from genomic DNA by means of the immunoSEQ Assay, a bias-controlled multiplex PCR. In the source study's methods: The number of nucleated cells in each sample was estimated from the amplification of reference gene primers within the assay. To quantify the absolute abundance of each unique TCRbeta CDR3 rearrangement, sequence reads were collapsed and filtered. For each sample, productive Simpson clonality was calculated as the square root of Simpson's diversity index across productive rearrangements. TCRdb took this table from immuneACCESS and kept in-frame rearrangements with V and J called. Such tables lack part of the clones; where checked against another copy, unresolved V genes explain under half of the gap, and the rest is unexplained. V and J calls and clone size are those listed in that table; D and trimming were worked out from the DNA. The table for this sample lists around 230,000 clones; 70% to 90% of them were counted only once. The ten biggest clones cover less than 4% of the sample.

The sample originates from a study of blood T cell repertoires in COVID-19 (dated by TCRdb to 2020 to 2022). For context, the study as a whole: Collaborator samples came from the United States, Italy and Spain and covered acute and convalescent phases of COVID-19. The material from the prospective study consisted of cDNA or gDNA derived from T cells, B-cell-depleted T cells, or PBMCs. The dataset comprised deeply sampled blood TCRbeta repertoires from subjects exposed to, actively infected with, or recovered from COVID-19. The repertoires were released in a freely available public database meant as a resource for research on the immune response to SARS-CoV-2. Samples were obtained from the ongoing ImmuneRACE study (first 160 participants) and from some 1,200 subjects provided by 6 global collaborators. The sample metadata nearly always contained a de-identified subject ID, COVID-19 status, age in years and sex. Where available, HLA class I and class II types were taken from metadata supplied by the sample provider and were not determined by assay-based typing.

The study at large found these results: The quantity of clinical and demographic metadata differed by source and by participant and was supplied without curation.

In the prospective study, participants were about 18 to 95 years old, resided in about two dozen geographic areas of the United States, and were enrolled through a virtual design. Cohort assignment in the prospective study relied on participant-reported clinical history from a screening survey and a study questionnaire. Each participant in the prospective study had whole blood, serum and a nasopharyngeal or oropharyngeal swab collected by mobile phlebotomists. Prospective study participants could optionally give additional blood draws and questionnaires over an approximately two-month period. Prospective study blood samples were shipped either frozen or at room temperature before DNA extraction.

Material: PBMCs or T cells enriched from blood (not recorded which). The origin of this receptor is a woman aged 40 to 55 with acute COVID-19. The sequence links TRBV5-1 to TRBJ1-2, with 9 central nucleotides matching TRBD1. The bases read TGCGCCAGCAGCTTGACAGGGGGCGGCGGCTACACCTTC. Translated, this is CASSLTGGGGYTF. Here the CDR3 is joined to the reference TRBV5-1 and TRBJ1-2 genes, and the full variable domain is: KAGVTQTPRYLIKTRGQQVTLSCSPISGHRSVSWYQQTPGQGLQFLFEYFSETQRNKGNFPGRFSGRQFSNSRSEMNVSTLELGDSALYLCASSLTGGGGYTFGSGTRLTVV.